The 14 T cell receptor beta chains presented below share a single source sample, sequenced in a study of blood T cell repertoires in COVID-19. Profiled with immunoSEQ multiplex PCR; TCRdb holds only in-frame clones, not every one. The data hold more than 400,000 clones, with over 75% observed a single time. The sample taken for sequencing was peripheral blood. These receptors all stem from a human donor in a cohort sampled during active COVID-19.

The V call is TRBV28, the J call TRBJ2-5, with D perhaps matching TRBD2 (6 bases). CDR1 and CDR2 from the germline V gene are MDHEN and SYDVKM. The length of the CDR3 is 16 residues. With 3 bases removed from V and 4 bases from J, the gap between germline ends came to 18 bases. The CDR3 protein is CASSFPGLTVRETQYF. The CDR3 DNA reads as TGTGCCAGCAGTTTCCCGGGACTCACGGTTCGAGAGACCCAGTACTTC.

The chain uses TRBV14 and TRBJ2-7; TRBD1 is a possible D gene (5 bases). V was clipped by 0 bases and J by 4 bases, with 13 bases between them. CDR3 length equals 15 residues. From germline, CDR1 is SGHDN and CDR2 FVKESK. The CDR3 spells CASSQEVGREYEQYF. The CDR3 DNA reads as TGTGCCAGCAGCCAAGAAGTAGGCAGGGAATACGAGCAGTACTTC.

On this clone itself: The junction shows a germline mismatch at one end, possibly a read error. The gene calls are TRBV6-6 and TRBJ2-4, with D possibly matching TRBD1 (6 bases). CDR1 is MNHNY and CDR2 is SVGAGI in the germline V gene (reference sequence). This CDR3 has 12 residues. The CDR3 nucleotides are TGTGCCAGCAGTTACTCTACAGGACAGTCTCTCTTC. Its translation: CASSYSTGQSLF.

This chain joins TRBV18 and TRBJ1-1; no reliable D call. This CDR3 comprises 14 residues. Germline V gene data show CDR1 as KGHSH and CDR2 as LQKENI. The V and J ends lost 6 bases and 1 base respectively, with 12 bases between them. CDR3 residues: CASSLGGRNTEAFF. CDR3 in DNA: TGTGCCAGCTCCCTCGGAGGGAGGAACACTGAAGCTTTCTTT.

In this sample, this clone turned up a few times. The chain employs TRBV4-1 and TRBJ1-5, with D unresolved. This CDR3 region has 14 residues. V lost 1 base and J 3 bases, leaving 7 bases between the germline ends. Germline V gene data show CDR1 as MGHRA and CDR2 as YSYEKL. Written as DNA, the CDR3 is TGCGCCAGCAGCCAAGGAGCCAACAATCAGCCCCAGCATTTT. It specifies CASSQGANNQPQHF.

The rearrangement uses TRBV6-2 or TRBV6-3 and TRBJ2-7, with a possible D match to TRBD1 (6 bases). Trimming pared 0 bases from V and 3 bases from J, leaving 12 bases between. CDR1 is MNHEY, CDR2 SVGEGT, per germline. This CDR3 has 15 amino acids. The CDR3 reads CASSYSAGDIYEQYF. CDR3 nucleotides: TGTGCCAGCAGTTACTCGGCAGGGGACATCTACGAGCAGTACTTC.

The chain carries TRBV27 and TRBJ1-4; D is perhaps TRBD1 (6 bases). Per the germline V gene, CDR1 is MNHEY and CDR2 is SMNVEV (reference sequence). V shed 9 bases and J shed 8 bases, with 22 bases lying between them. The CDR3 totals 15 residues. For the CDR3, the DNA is TGTGCCAGTTCTAGGGGGGGGCGTCTAGGCGAAAAACTGTTTTTT. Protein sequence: CASSRGGRLGEKLFF. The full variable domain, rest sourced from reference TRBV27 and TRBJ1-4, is EAQVTQNPRYLITVTGKKLTVTCSQNMNHEYMSWYRQDPGLGLRQIYYSMNVEVTDKGDVPEGYKVSRKEKRNFPLILESPSPNQTSLYFCASSRGGRLGEKLFFGSGTQLSVL.

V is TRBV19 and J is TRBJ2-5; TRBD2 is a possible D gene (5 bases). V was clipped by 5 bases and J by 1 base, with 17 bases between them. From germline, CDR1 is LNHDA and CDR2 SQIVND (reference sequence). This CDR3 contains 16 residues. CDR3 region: CASSSPARVGQETQYF. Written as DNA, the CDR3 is TGTGCCAGTAGTTCCCCCGCGCGGGTGGGCCAAGAGACCCAGTACTTC.

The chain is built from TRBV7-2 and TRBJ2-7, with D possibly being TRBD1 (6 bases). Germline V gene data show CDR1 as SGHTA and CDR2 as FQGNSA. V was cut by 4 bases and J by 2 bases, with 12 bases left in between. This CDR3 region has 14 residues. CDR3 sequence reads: CASSSRTAPYEQYF. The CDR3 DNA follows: TGTGCCAGCAGCTCTCGGACAGCACCCTACGAGCAGTACTTC.

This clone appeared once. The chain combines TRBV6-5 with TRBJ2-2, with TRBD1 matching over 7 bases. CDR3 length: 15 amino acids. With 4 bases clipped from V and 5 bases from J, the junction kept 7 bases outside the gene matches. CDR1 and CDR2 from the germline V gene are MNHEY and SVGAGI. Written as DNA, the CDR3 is TGTGCCAGCAGTTTCCGACAGGGTAGTACCGGGGAGCTGTTTTTT. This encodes CASSFRQGSTGELFF.

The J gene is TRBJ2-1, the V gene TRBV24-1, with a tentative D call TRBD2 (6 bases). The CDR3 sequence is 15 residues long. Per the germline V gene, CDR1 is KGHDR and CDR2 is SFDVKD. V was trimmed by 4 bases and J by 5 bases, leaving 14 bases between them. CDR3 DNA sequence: TGTGCCACCAGTGACCCCGTTCGGGGGAACAATGAGCAGTTCTTC. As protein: CATSDPVRGNNEQFF.

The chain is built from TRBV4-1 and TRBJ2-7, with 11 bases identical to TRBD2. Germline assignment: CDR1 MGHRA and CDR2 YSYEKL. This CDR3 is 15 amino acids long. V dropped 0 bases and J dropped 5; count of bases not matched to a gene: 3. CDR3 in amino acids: CASSQDGTSGDEQYF. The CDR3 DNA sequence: TGCGCCAGCAGCCAAGACGGGACTAGCGGCGACGAGCAGTACTTC.

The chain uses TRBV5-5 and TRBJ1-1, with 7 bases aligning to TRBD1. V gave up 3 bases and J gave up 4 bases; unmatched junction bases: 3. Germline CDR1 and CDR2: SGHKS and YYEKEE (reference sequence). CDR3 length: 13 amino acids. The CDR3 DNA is TGTGCCAGCAGCTCGACAGGGACCACTGAAGCTTTCTTT. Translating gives CASSSTGTTEAFF.

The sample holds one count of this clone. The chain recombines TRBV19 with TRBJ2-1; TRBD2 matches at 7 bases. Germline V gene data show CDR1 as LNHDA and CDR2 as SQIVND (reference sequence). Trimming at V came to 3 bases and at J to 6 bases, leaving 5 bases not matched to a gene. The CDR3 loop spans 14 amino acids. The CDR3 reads CASSIGGGVNEQFF. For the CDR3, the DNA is TGTGCCAGTAGTATTGGGGGAGGGGTCAATGAGCAGTTCTTC.